The 20 T cell receptor beta chains presented below share a single source sample, sequenced in a study of shared clonotypes between healthy human individuals (dated by TCRdb to between 2020 and 2021). Libraries were prepared through the immunoSEQ multiplex PCR assay. What TCRdb holds here is the immuneACCESS table cut down to in-frame rearrangements. Part of the clones is not present; checked against another copy, under half of the missing clones reflect an unresolved V gene, and the others are unexplained. In this sample the table shows about 2.4 million clones, around 90% of which occur a single time. The ten largest make up roughly 0.13% of the sample. Material for sequencing was naive CD4+ T cells sorted from blood. The cell subset or site label on this specimen signifies: CD45RA+ positively selected. These receptor sequences come from a man aged 18 to 30 in good health.

The chain couples TRBV2 to TRBJ1-6, with a tentative D call TRBD1 (5 bases). Between the trimmed V and J ends, which lost 6 bases and 6 bases, there was a span of 12 bases. Germline V lookup: CDR1 SNHLY, CDR2 FYNNEI. The CDR3 is 14 amino acids. The CDR3 nucleotides read TGTGCCAGCAGGGGCGGTCAGGGTAATTCACCCCTCCACTTT. Protein product: CASRGGQGNSPLHF.

V gene TRBV7-8 combines with J gene TRBJ1-6; 7 bases agree with TRBD1. Trimming removed 0 bases from V and 10 bases from J; junction bases left unmatched: 6. This CDR3 contains 15 residues. CDR1 is SGHVS, CDR2 FQNEAQ, per germline. The CDR3, as DNA: TGTGCCAGCAGCTTAGCGCCGACAGGGAAGTCACCCCTCCACTTT. The encoded protein is CASSLAPTGKSPLHF.

The chain has TRBV5-4 and TRBJ2-7, with 7 bases fitting TRBD1. J was trimmed by 0 bases and V by 4 bases; bases with no gene match: 4. The CDR3 is 14 residues long. Per the germline V gene, CDR1 is SGHNT and CDR2 is YYREEE (reference sequence). Written as DNA, the CDR3 is TGTGCCAGCAGCACCACAGGGGTCTCCTACGAGCAGTACTTC. This codes for CASSTTGVSYEQYF.

CDR3 residues: CASSPGPSTDTQYF. CDR3 in DNA: TGTGCCAGCAGCCCCGGCCCTAGCACAGATACGCAGTATTTT. The chain recombines TRBV27 with TRBJ2-3; unclear D gene. Trimming removed 6 bases at V and 0 bases at J, with 10 bases between. Per germline, CDR1 MNHEY and CDR2 SMNVEV (reference sequence). The CDR3 sequence is 14 residues long.

This sequence joins TRBV30 and TRBJ1-2, with D unresolved. CDR1 is GTSNPN, CDR2 SVGIG, per germline (reference sequence). The CDR3 contains 12 residues. V was clipped by 1 base and J by 4 bases, with 7 bases between them. The CDR3 loop reads CAWSGVRYGYTF. CDR3 DNA sequence: TGTGCCTGGAGTGGAGTTCGCTATGGCTACACCTTC.

This rearrangement joins TRBV6-1 to TRBJ2-3; no reliable D call. Trimming took 4 bases from V and 9 from J, leaving 17 bases between them. This CDR3 spans 14 amino acids. Germline V gene lookup returns CDR1 MNHNS and CDR2 SASEGT. The CDR3 nucleotides are TGTGCCAGCAGTGTTCTCGGAGACGGCCCGACGCAGTATTTT. Translation: CASSVLGDGPTQYF.

The chain links TRBV10-2 to TRBJ2-4, with 9 positions matching TRBD2. With V trimmed by 3 bases and J by 0 bases, 6 bases remained unmatched. Germline CDR1 and CDR2: WSHSY and SAAADI. The CDR3 is 17 amino acids. The CDR3 loop is CASSDNERGVAKNIQYF. CDR3 coding DNA: TGCGCCAGCAGTGACAACGAGCGGGGGGTAGCCAAAAACATTCAGTACTTC.

The gene calls are TRBV5-1 and TRBJ2-1, with 13 bases identical to TRBD2. CDR3 size: 15 residues. The germline V gene has CDR1 SGHRS and CDR2 YFSETQ. The J segment lost 9 bases and the V segment lost 4 bases, leaving 7 bases of the junction unmatched. Here the CDR3 reads CASSLRLAGGVEQFF. CDR3 nucleotides: TGCGCCAGCAGCCTCCGACTAGCGGGGGGTGTTGAGCAGTTCTTC.

The chain is built from TRBV30 and TRBJ2-3, with 7 bases fitting TRBD2. The CDR3 is 16 residues long. V shed 0 bases, J shed 6 bases, and the junction held 12 bases outside the gene matches. Looked up from germline, CDR1 is GTSNPN and CDR2 is SVGIG (reference sequence). In DNA form, the CDR3 reads TGTGCCTGGAGTGTAGGCGGGAGCGCCGCAGGGGATACGCAGTATTTT. Protein: CAWSVGGSAAGDTQYF.

The J gene is TRBJ1-4, the V gene TRBV18; D unresolved. There are 15 residues in the CDR3. Trimming removed 2 bases from V and 3 bases from J, with 10 bases in between. Germline V gene data show CDR1 as KGHSH and CDR2 as LQKENI. Here the CDR3 reads CASSPWEDANEKLFF. In DNA form, the CDR3 reads TGTGCCAGCTCACCATGGGAGGACGCTAATGAAAAACTGTTTTTT.

The chain employs TRBV18 and TRBJ2-1; 11 bases match TRBD2. V shed 0 bases, J shed 4 bases, and the junction held 11 bases outside the gene matches. The CDR3 is made up of 19 amino acids. CDR1 is KGHSH and CDR2 is LQKENI in the germline V gene. CDR3 sequence: CASSPPASGGSPPYNEQFF. Here the CDR3 DNA reads TGTGCCAGCTCACCACCGGCTAGCGGGGGGTCTCCCCCTTACAATGAGCAGTTCTTC.

This clone was seen only once. This chain uses TRBV5-1 with TRBJ2-1; TRBD1 aligns across 7 bases. Germline-derived CDR1 and CDR2 are SGHRS and YFSETQ. J lost 3 bases, V lost 4 bases, and 7 bases had no gene match. The CDR3 spans 15 residues. Here the CDR3 reads CASSQPTGNYNEQFF. CDR3 DNA sequence: TGCGCCAGCAGCCAACCGACAGGGAACTACAATGAGCAGTTCTTC.

The chain combines TRBV27 with TRBJ1-3, with a weak D call TRBD1 (5 bases). The V gene's germline CDR1 is MNHEY and CDR2 SMNVEV (reference sequence). This CDR3 is 15 amino acids long. The germline V and J ends were trimmed by 6 bases and 2 bases, with 14 bases remaining between them. CDR3 DNA: TGTGCCAGCAGGGGTGCGGGGGAACCTGGAAACACCATATATTTT. Translating it yields CASRGAGEPGNTIYF.

Concerning this clone itself: Other nucleotide sequences in the sample specify the same CDR3. This sequence joins TRBV6-1 and TRBJ1-5; D possibly corresponds to TRBD1 (5 bases). V was trimmed by 4 bases and J by 2 bases, leaving 9 bases between them. Germline CDR1 and CDR2: MNHNS and SASEGT. The CDR3 is made up of 14 amino acids. The CDR3 DNA sequence: TGTGCCAGCAGTGTGGGGGTGGGCAATCAGCCCCAGCATTTT. The encoded protein is CASSVGVGNQPQHF.

The chain has TRBV18 and TRBJ2-5, with D hard to call. Germline V lookup: CDR1 KGHSH, CDR2 LQKENI. V was shortened by 3 bases and J by 5 bases, with 13 bases between the two germline ends. There are 14 residues in the CDR3. This CDR3 is CASSPMAVLETQYF. CDR3 coding DNA: TGTGCCAGCTCACCGATGGCGGTGTTGGAGACCCAGTACTTC.

The V and J genes are TRBV27 and TRBJ1-4; 8 nucleotides match TRBD1. V was pared by 6 bases and J by 4 bases, with 7 bases of the junction left unmatched. The CDR3 consists of 15 residues. Germline V gene sequence: CDR1 MNHEY, CDR2 SMNVEV (reference sequence). The CDR3, as DNA: TGTGCCAGCAGGATGACAACAGGGGGTAATGAAAAACTGTTTTTT. It translates to CASRMTTGGNEKLFF.

The chain links TRBV4-2 to TRBJ2-3; perhaps D is TRBD1 or TRBD2 (5 bases each). V gave up 1 base and J gave up 0 bases, with 14 bases separating them. The germline gives CDR1 LGHNA, CDR2 YNFKEQ. This CDR3 has 17 residues. CDR3 sequence: CASSQGTGTVSTDTQYF. The DNA of the CDR3 is TGTGCCAGCAGCCAAGGTACCGGGACGGTTAGCACAGATACGCAGTATTTT.

J is TRBJ2-7 and V is TRBV19; 9 positions match TRBD2. Per the germline V gene, CDR1 is LNHDA and CDR2 is SQIVND (reference sequence). The CDR3 runs 15 residues. V lost 7 bases to trimming and J lost 6 bases; unmatched junction nucleotides: 13. The CDR3 loop reads CASNPGSGGHREQYF. The CDR3 region has the DNA TGTGCCAGTAACCCGGGGAGCGGGGGGCATCGCGAGCAGTACTTC.

V usage is TRBV6-1 and J usage is TRBJ2-1, with unresolved D. Germline CDR1 is MNHNS and CDR2 is SASEGT. This CDR3 has 13 residues. Trimming pared 1 base from V and 9 bases from J, leaving 10 bases between. CDR3 sequence: CASSEGARSEQFF. CDR3 bases: TGTGCCAGCAGTGAAGGGGCCCGGTCTGAGCAGTTCTTC.

J is TRBJ2-4 and V is TRBV6-1; D is undetermined. V lost 2 bases to trimming and J lost 3 bases, with 14 bases between them. Germline V gene lookup returns CDR1 MNHNS and CDR2 SASEGT. This CDR3 comprises 16 residues. The CDR3 is CASSERVKNVKNIQYF. The CDR3 bases are TGTGCCAGCAGTGAAAGAGTGAAGAACGTCAAAAACATTCAGTACTTC.